This T cell receptor (beta chain) is from a study of blood T cells in healthy people across ages (dated by TCRdb to about 2015). About the full investigation: In model experiments, template switching captured about one uniquely barcoded TCR beta cDNA molecule for every two T cells. Age-related changes in TCR beta repertoire diversity were measured in the study by deep sequencing normalized with unique cDNA molecular identifiers. The donors were split into four age groups: young (average around 16 years), middle-aged (more than 35), aged (more than 55) and long-lived (over 80). To avoid experimental bias, donors of different ages were spread randomly across the sequencing lanes. The study analyzed two additional independent replicas of 1 million unique cDNA reads from the same blood draw for two donors, one aged 18 to 29 and one aged 80 or older.

At the junction V is shortened by 1 base and J by 3 bases, with 13 bases in between. Spanning cysteine to phenylalanine, the CDR3 consists of 17 amino acids. The read is trimmed to its CDR3 DNA, 51 bases read in frame from base 1. The germline V gene sets CDR1 to LGHNA and CDR2 to YSLEER. The donors were about 40 Caucasian individuals from Russia, aged roughly 6 to 90 years, who were systemically healthy. Ten milliliters of peripheral blood were drawn from each donor into EDTA-treated Vacutainer tubes. Ficoll-Paque density-gradient centrifugation was used to isolate PBMCs, with at least 7 million per sample. Total RNA was extracted from PBMCs with Trizol reagent, with at least 5.5 micrograms obtained per sample. For every donor, an aliquot of PBMCs went through flow cytometry to measure the percentages of naive CD45RAhigh/CD27high T cells. Library preparation was by 5' RACE. This sample was sequenced with an Illumina HiSeq 2500. A second roughly 7 to 11 cycle PCR used a sample-barcoded 5' primer and a J-beta primer mix. A unique molecular identifier was introduced onto each TCR beta cDNA molecule by a template-switch 5' adaptor carrying 12 random nucleotides. Each sample yielded at least 2.5 million CDR3-containing paired-end reads. First-strand cDNA was synthesized from all RNA with the Mint cDNA synthesis kit, primed by a TRBC-specific oligonucleotide. Following uracil-DNA glycosylase treatment, all cDNA underwent a first 18-cycle PCR with the universal primers M1SS and BC2_uni_R. As for the authors' bioinformatics: For normalization, 1 million high-quality reads were randomly selected from each sample, with every read carrying a distinct molecular identifier. Reads with shared molecular identifiers were discarded instead of being binned into consensus sequences. MiTCR, set to a Q25 quality threshold and the strictest error-elimination algorithm, was used for CDR3 identification, clonotype clustering and error correction. Lower-bound total TCR beta diversity was estimated with a nonparametric unseen species model using Euler transformation. Starting from the raw public reads, TCRdb applied fastp trimming at Q25, assembled clones with MiXCR and retained in-frame beta chains. Each record represents a unique CDR3 protein, reported with the most common genes and DNA among its rows. The V and J calls, along with clone size, are taken from TCRdb and not from the paper's own processing. The sample records over a million distinct CDR3 sequences, almost 60% of which are singletons. The ten largest clonotypes hold over 5% of the sample.

Concerning this clonotype: No cognate antigen has been identified for it. Per-base qualities were not stored, and no clone one base away is much larger.

General findings and caveats noted by the study authors: Since profiling was done on bulk unsorted PBMCs, naive and antigen-experienced compartments could not be conclusively compared. Estimates of total diversity based on one million sequenced T cells were regarded as lower bounds and as underestimates. Compared with the aged group, the long-lived group had more naive CD4+ T cells, fewer expanded clones and increased TCR diversity, a pattern suggesting age selection. Observed TCR beta diversity correlated strongly with the percentage of naive T cells measured by flow cytometry. Because the CMV infection status of the donors was unknown, age-related changes in expanded clonotypes may potentially have been confounded. Observed TCR beta diversity per million T cells fell roughly linearly with age, and a significant reduction was already apparent by age around 40.

This receptor chain uses TRBV4-3 and TRBJ1-6; perhaps TRBD1 is the D gene, with 5 bases matching. This TCR was recovered from a man aged 18 to 29 in good health. Material for sequencing was blood. The DNA is as follows: TGCGCCAGCAGCCAAGTGGTCAACAGGTACTATAATTCACCCCTCCACTTT. Its protein product is CASSQVVNRYYNSPLHF.